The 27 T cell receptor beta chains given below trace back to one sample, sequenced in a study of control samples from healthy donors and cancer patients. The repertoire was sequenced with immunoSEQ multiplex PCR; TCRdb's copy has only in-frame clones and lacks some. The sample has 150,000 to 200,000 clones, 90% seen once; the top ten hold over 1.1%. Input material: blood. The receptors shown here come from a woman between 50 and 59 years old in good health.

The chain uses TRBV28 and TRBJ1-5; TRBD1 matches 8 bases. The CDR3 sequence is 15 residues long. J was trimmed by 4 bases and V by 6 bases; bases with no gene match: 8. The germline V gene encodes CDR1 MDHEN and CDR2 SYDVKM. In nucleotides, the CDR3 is TGTGCCAGCAGCCAACAGGGGGGCAGGAATCAGCCCCAGCATTTT. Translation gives CASSQQGGRNQPQHF. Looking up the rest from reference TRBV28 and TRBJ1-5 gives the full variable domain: DVKVTQSSRYLVKRTGEKVFLECVQDMDHENMFWYRQDPGLGLRLIYFSYDVKMKEKGDIPEGYSVSREKKERFSLILESASTNQTSMYLCASSQQGGRNQPQHFGDGTRLSIL.

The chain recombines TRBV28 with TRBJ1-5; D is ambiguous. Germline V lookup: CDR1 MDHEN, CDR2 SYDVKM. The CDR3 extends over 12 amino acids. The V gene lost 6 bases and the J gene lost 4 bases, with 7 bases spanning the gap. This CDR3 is CASSTFNQPQHF. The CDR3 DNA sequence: TGTGCCAGCAGCACGTTTAATCAGCCCCAGCATTTT.

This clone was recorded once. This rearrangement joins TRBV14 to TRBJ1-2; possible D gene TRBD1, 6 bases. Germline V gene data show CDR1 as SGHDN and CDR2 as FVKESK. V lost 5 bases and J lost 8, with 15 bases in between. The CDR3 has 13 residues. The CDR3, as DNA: TGTGCCAGCAGCGAGGTTCAGGGGCGCGGCTACACCTTC. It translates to CASSEVQGRGYTF.

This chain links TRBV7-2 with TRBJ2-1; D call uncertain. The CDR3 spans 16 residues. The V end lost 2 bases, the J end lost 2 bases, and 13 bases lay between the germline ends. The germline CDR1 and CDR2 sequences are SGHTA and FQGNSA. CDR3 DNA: TGTGCCAGCAGCTTATTTAGGCAGAGCACCTACAATGAGCAGTTCTTC. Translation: CASSLFRQSTYNEQFF.

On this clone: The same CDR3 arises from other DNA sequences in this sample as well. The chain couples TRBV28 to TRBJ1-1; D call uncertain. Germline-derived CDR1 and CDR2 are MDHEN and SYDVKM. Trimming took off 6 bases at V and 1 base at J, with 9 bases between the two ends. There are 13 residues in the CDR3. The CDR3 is CASSLRGNTEAFF. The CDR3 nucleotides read TGTGCCAGCAGCCTGCGGGGGAACACTGAAGCTTTCTTT. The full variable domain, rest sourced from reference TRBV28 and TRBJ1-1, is DVKVTQSSRYLVKRTGEKVFLECVQDMDHENMFWYRQDPGLGLRLIYFSYDVKMKEKGDIPEGYSVSREKKERFSLILESASTNQTSMYLCASSLRGNTEAFFGQGTRLTVV.

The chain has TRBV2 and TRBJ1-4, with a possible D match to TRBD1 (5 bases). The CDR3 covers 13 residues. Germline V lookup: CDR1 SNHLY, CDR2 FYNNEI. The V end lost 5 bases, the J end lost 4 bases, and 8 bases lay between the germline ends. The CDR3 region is CASSYQGNEKLFF. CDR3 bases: TGTGCCAGCAGTTACCAGGGTAATGAAAAACTGTTTTTT. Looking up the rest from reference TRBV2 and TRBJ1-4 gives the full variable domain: EPEVTQTPSHQVTQMGQEVILRCVPISNHLYFYWYRQILGQKVEFLVSFYNNEISEKSEIFDDQFSVERPDGSNFTLKIRSTKLEDSAMYFCASSYQGNEKLFFGSGTQLSVL.

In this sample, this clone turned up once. The CDR3 spells CASSPWGGEVEKLFF. The CDR3 DNA sequence: TGTGCCAGCAGCCCCTGGGGGGGGGAAGTTGAAAAACTGTTTTTT. V usage is TRBV27 and J usage is TRBJ1-4, with D perhaps TRBD1 (5 bases). V lost 6 bases, J lost 7 bases, and 18 bases lay in between. CDR1 and CDR2 (germline): MNHEY, SMNVEV (reference sequence). This CDR3 has 15 residues.

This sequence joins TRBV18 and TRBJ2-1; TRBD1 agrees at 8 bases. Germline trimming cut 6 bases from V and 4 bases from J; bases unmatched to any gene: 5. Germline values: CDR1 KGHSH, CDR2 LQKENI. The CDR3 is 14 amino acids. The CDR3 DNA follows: TGTGCCAGCTCGCTCAGGGGGCAATACAATGAGCAGTTCTTC. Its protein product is CASSLRGQYNEQFF.

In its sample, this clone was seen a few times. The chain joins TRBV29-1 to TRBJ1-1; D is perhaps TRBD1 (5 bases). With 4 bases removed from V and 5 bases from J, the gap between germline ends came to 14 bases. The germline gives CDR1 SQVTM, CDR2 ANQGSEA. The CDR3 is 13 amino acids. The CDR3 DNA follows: TGCAGCGTTGTCAAGGGGCTTCGGACTGAAGCTTTCTTT. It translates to CSVVKGLRTEAFF.

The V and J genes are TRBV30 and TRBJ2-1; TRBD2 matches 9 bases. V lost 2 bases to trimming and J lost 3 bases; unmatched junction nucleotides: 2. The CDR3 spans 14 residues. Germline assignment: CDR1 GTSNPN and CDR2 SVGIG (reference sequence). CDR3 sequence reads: CAWSRLAVYNEQFF. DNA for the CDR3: TGTGCCTGGAGTCGACTAGCGGTCTACAATGAGCAGTTCTTC.

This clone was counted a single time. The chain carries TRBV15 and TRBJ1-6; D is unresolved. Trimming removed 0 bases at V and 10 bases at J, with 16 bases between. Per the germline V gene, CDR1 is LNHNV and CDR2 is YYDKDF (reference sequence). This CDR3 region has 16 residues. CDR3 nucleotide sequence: TGTGCCACCAGCAGAGATCCCGGACTGCCTAGCTCACCCCTCCACTTT. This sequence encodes CATSRDPGLPSSPLHF. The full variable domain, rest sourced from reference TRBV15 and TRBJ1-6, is DAMVIQNPRYQVTQFGKPVTLSCSQTLNHNVMYWYQQKSSQAPKLLFHYYDKDFNNEADTPDNFQSRRPNTSFCFLDIRSPGLGDTAMYLCATSRDPGLPSSPLHFGNGTRLTVT.

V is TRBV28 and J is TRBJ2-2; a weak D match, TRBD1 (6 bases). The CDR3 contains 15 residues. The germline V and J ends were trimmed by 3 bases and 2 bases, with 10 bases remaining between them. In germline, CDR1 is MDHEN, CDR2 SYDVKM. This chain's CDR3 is CASSFLQGNTGELFF. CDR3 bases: TGTGCCAGCAGTTTTTTACAGGGAAACACCGGGGAGCTGTTTTTT.

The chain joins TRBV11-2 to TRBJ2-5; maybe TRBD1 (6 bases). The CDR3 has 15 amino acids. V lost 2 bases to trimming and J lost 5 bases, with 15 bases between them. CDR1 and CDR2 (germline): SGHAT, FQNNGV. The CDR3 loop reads CASSLTGHLGETQYF. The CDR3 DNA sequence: TGTGCCAGCAGCTTAACGGGACACCTTGGGGAGACCCAGTACTTC.

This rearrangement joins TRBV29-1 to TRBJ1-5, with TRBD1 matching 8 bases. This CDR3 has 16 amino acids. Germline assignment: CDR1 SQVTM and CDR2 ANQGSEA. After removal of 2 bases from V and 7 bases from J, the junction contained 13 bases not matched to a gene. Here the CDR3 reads CSVEPPGARGLQPQHF. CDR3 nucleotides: TGCAGCGTTGAACCACCAGGGGCCAGGGGGCTACAGCCCCAGCATTTT.

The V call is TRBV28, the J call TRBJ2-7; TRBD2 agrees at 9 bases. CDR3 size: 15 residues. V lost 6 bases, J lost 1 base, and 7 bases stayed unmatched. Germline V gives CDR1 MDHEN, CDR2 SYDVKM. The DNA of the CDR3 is TGTGCCAGCAGGTACCTAGCGGGGTCGTCCTACGAGCAGTACTTC. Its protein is CASRYLAGSSYEQYF.

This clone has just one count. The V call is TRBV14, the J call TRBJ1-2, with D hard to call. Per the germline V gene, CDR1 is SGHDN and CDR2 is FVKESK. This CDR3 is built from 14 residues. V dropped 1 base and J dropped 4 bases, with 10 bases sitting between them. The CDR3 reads CASSQVERGYGYTF. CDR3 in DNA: TGTGCCAGCAGCCAAGTGGAACGGGGCTATGGCTACACCTTC.

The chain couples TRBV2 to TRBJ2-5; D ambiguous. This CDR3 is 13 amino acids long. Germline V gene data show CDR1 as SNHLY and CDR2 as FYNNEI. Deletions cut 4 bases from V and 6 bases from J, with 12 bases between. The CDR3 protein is CASSVGSVQTQYF. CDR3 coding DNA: TGTGCCAGCAGTGTAGGTTCGGTACAGACCCAGTACTTC.

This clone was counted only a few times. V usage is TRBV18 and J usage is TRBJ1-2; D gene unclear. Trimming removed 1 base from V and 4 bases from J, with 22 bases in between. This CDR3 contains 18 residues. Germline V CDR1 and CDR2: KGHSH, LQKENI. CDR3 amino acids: CASSPLADPGTATYGYTF. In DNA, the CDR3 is TGTGCCAGCTCACCACTCGCAGACCCGGGAACAGCAACCTATGGCTACACCTTC.

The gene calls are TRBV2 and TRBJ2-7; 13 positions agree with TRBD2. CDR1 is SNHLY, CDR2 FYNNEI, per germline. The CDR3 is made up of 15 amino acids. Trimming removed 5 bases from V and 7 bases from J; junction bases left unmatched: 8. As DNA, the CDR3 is TGTGCCAGCAGTCCCACTAGCGGGAGGGCCGGGGAGCAGTACTTC. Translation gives CASSPTSGRAGEQYF. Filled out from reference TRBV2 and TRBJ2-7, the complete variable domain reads EPEVTQTPSHQVTQMGQEVILRCVPISNHLYFYWYRQILGQKVEFLVSFYNNEISEKSEIFDDQFSVERPDGSNFTLKIRSTKLEDSAMYFCASSPTSGRAGEQYFGPGTRLTVT.

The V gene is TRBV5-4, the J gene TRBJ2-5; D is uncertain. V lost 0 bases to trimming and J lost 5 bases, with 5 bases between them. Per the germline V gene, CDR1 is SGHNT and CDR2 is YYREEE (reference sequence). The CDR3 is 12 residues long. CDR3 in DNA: TGTGCCAGCAGCTTGGAGGCCGAGACCCAGTACTTC. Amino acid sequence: CASSLEAETQYF.

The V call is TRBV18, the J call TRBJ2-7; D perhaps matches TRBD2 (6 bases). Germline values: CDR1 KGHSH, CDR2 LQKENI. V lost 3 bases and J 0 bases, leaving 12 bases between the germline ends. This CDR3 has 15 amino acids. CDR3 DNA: TGTGCCAGCTCACCCGGGAGAGCCTACTCCTACGAGCAGTACTTC. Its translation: CASSPGRAYSYEQYF.

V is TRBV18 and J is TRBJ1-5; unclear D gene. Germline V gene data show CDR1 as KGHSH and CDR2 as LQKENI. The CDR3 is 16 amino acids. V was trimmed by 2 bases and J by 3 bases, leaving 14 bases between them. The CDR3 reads CASSPGPGNLNQPQHF. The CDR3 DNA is TGTGCCAGCTCACCAGGCCCAGGCAACCTCAATCAGCCCCAGCATTTT.

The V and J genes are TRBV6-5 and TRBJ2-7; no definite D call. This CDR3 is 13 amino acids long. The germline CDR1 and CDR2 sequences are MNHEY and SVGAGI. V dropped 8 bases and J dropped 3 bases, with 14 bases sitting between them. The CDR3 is CASSLRSNYEQYF. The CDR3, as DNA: TGTGCCAGCTCGCTTAGGAGTAACTACGAGCAGTACTTC.

CDR3 coding DNA: TGTGCCAGCAGTACCCAGGGGGCAAACACTGAAGCTTTCTTT. Its translation is CASSTQGANTEAFF. The V gene is TRBV6-2 or TRBV6-3, the J gene TRBJ1-1; TRBD1 matches at 8 bases. Germline values: CDR1 MNHEY, CDR2 SVGEGT. V lost 5 bases to trimming and J lost 2 bases; unmatched junction nucleotides: 4. This CDR3 has 14 residues.

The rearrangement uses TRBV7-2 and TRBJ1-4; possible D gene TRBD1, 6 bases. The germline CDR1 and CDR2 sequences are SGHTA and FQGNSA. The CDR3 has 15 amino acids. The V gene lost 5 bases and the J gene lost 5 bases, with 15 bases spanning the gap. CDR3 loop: CASSQGGTRNEKLFF. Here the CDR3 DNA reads TGTGCCAGCAGCCAGGGAGGGACACGGAATGAAAAACTGTTTTTT.

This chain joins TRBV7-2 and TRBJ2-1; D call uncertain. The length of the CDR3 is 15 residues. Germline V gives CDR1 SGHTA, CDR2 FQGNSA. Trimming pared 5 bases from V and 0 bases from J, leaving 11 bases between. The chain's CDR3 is CASSGSRLSYNEQFF. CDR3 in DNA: TGTGCCAGCAGCGGCTCCCGGCTCTCCTACAATGAGCAGTTCTTC.

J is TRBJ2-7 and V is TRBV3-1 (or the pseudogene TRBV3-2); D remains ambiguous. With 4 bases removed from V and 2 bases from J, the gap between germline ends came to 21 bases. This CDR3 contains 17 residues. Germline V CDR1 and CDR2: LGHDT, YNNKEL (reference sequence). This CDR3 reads CASSRFSLERPTYEQYF. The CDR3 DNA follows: TGTGCCAGCAGCCGCTTTTCTTTGGAGAGACCCACCTACGAGCAGTACTTC.